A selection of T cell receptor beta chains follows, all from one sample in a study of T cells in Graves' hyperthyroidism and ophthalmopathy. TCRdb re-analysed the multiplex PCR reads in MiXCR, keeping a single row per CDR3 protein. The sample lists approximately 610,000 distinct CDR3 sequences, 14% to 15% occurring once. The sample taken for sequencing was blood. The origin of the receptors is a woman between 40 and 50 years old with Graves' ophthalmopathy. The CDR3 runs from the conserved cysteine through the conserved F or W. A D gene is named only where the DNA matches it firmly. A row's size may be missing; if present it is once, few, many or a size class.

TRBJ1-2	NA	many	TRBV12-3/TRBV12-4	TGTGCCAGCAGCCCCCAGGGAGGCTACTATGGCTACACCTTC	CASSPQGGYYGYTF
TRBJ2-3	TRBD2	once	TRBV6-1	TGTGCCAGCAGGAGGGATAGTGGGAGGGGCACAGATACGCAGTATTTT	CASRRDSGRGTDTQYF
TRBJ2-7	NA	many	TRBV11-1	TGTGCCAGCAGCTTAGCGATGGGGACCTACGAGCAGTACTTC	CASSLAMGTYEQYF
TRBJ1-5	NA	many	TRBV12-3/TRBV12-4	TGTGCCAGCAGTACGACAGAGGGGAGGCCCCAGCATTTT	CASSTTEGRPQHF
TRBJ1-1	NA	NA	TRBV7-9	TGTGCCAGCAGCTTAGGAGGGGTGGCTTTCTTT	CASSLGGVAFF
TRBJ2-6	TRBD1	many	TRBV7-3	TGTGCCAGCAGCCTTACCGTGGGACAGTTCTCTGGGGCCAACGTCCTGACTTTC	CASSLTVGQFSGANVLTF
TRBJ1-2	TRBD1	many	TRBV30	TGTGCCTGGAAGACAGGGGGTAACTATGGCTACACCTTC	CAWKTGGNYGYTF
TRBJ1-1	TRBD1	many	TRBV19	TGTGCCAGTAGAACTGGGACAGTGAACACTGAAGCTTTCTTT	CASRTGTVNTEAFF
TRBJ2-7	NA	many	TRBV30	TGTGCCTGGAGTCTCACCCCACTAGACGGGCAGTACTTC	CAWSLTPLDGQYF
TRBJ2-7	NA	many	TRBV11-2	TGTGCCAGCAGCTCCCCCCCGGGACGGTTCTCCTACGAGCAGTACTTC	CASSSPPGRFSYEQYF
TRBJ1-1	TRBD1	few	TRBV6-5	TGTGCCAGCAGTTACTCGGGACAGGGGAGGACTGAAGCTTTCTTT	CASSYSGQGRTEAFF
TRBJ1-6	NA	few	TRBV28	TGTGCCAGCAGTCAAAGGACAGCCTCCTATAATTCACCCCTCCACTTT	CASSQRTASYNSPLHF